The 3 T cell receptor beta chains listed next were all sequenced from one sample in a study of blood T cell repertoires in COVID-19. The protocol was immunoSEQ multiplex PCR, while the TCRdb copy is restricted to in-frame clones and leaves out a portion. The sample has 55,000 to 65,000 clones, approximately 80% seen once. Source material: peripheral blood. The receptor source for this set is a woman aged 55-69 years with acute or convalescent COVID-19.

This chain uses TRBV5-6 with TRBJ2-7; 8 bases line up with TRBD1. Germline lookup yields CDR1 SGHDT and CDR2 YYEEEE. The CDR3 spans 13 residues. V lost 7 bases and J lost 6; bases outside the gene matches: 9. The DNA of the CDR3 is TGTGCCAGCGCCGTGACAGGGGTGTTCGAGCAGTACTTC. Its translation is CASAVTGVFEQYF.

The V call is TRBV7-3, the J call TRBJ2-3; 14 positions agree with TRBD2. Germline CDR1 is SGHTA and CDR2 is FQGTGA. The CDR3 loop spans 12 amino acids. Losses at the gene ends were 8 bases for V and 10 bases for J; bases not matched to a gene: 2. The CDR3 coding sequence is TGTGCCAGCGGGACTAGCGGGGGACCGCAGTATTTT. This gives the protein CASGTSGGPQYF.

This clone has just one count. The rearrangement joins TRBV5-1 to TRBJ1-1; D is undetermined. Trimming took off 0 bases at V and 1 base at J, with 4 bases between the two ends. CDR1 and CDR2 from the germline V gene are SGHRS and YFSETQ. This CDR3 is 13 amino acids long. CDR3 in DNA: TGCGCCAGCAGCTTGGGAGAGAACACTGAAGCTTTCTTT. It encodes CASSLGENTEAFF.